The source of this T cell receptor beta chain is a study of monozygotic twins with inflammatory bowel disease. Study-wide results and caveats: Patient-to-patient differences in immunosuppressive treatment may have added variability to the repertoires. Sharing of clonotypes with others was lower in IBD patients than in healthy twins, and this was especially so with disease activity. Limited statistical power may explain no repertoire similarity difference between concordant and discordant twins.

Following a re-call of the 5' RACE reads, TCRdb has one entry per CDR3 protein and lacks DNA. The repertoire shows approximately 400,000 distinct CDR3 sequences; the top ten hold 2.4%. In the case of this clonotype: Its antigen is undetermined.

Per donor there was one draw, yielding a blood sample of 2.5 ml. The CDR3 consists of 13 residues. This sequence originates from a human donor with ulcerative colitis or Crohn's disease, or a healthy co-twin of an affected twin (not recorded which). The V and J genes are TRBV12-3 or TRBV12-4 and TRBJ1-1. Sequences were obtained from blood. The CDR3 spells CASSLVPYTEAFF.